This T cell receptor (beta chain) was sequenced during a study of low-dose radiotherapy and immunotherapy resistance in tumors. Study-wide background: 1 Gy per fraction was delivered to Cohort 2 every two weeks, for 13 Gy total over 26 weeks. Intravenous cyclophosphamide 200 mg/m2 was given every two weeks, one day before radiation and immunotherapy.

CDR3 length: 14 amino acids. With V trimmed by 6 bases and J by 6 bases, 10 bases remained unmatched. Germline assignment: CDR1 MNHEY and CDR2 SVGAGI. The time point here: after trial treatment. Documented treatment: LDRT plus nivolumab, ipilimumab, low-dose cyclophosphamide and aspirin (RACIN trial). The donors' treatment consisted of nivolumab, ipilimumab, aspirin, low-dose cyclophosphamide and low-dose radiotherapy. This clonotype is judged medium-sized (0.01 to 0.1%). TRAV- and TRBV-specific primers primed first-strand cDNA, covering alpha and beta chains. With a constant-region primer and a V-primer adapter, TCRs were subjected to about 20 PCR cycles of amplification. One entry per CDR3 protein, called by TCRdb with MiXCR from the reads. Here the sample spans approximately 100,000 distinct CDR3 sequences, less than 25% being singletons.

The sequence came from a male donor with prostate cancer. Source: PBMCs, taken after low-dose radiotherapy plus immunotherapy. This sequence joins TRBV6-5 and TRBJ1-1; 7 bases match TRBD1. CDR3 region: CASSSRQGGAEAFF. CDR3 DNA: TGTGCCAGCAGCTCACGACAGGGTGGAGCTGAAGCTTTCTTT.